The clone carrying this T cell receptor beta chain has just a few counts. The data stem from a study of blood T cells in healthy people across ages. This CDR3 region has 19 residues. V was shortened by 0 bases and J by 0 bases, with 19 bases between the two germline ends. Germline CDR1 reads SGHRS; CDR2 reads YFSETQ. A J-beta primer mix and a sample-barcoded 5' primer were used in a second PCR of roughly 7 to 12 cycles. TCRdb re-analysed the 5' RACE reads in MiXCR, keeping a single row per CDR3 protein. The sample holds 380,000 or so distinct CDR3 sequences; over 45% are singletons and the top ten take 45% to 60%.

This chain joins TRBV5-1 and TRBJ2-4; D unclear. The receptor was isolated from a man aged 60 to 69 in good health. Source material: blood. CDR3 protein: CASSLEPASSLLAKNIQYF. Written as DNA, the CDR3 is TGCGCCAGCAGCTTGGAACCGGCCAGCAGCCTACTAGCCAAAAACATTCAGTACTTC.